A single sample gave rise to the 10 T cell receptor beta chains below, sequenced in a study of CD8 T cells in Susac syndrome. cDNA came from approximately 0.5 to 1 ug RNA primed by random hexamers. Via MiXCR, TCRdb re-called the immunoSEQ multiplex PCR reads, giving one row per CDR3 protein. The table includes 150,000 to 200,000 distinct CDR3 sequences, approximately 95% detected once. The sequencing input was CD8+ T cells from PBMCs. The receptors come from a human donor with multiple sclerosis.

This chain links TRBV12-5 with TRBJ2-1; D remains ambiguous. From germline, CDR1 is LGHNT and CDR2 FRNRAP. Trimming pared 1 base from V and 1 base from J, leaving 14 bases between. This CDR3 has 17 residues. Here the CDR3 reads CASGLAPGPVSYNEQFF. DNA of the CDR3: TGTGCTAGTGGTTTGGCCCCTGGGCCGGTGTCCTACAATGAGCAGTTCTTC.

This rearrangement joins TRBV10-2 to TRBJ1-2; unclear D gene. Germline CDR1 and CDR2: WSHSY and SAAADI. The length of the CDR3 is 13 residues. Trimming shortened V by 3 bases and J by 0 bases, and 5 bases separated the two germline ends. For the CDR3, the DNA is TGCGCCAGCAGTGACTCACCTAACTATGGCTACACCTTC. Its protein product is CASSDSPNYGYTF.

The table lists this clonotype with a count of one. The genes are TRBV7-3 and TRBJ2-7; TRBD1 matches 8 bases. The germline CDR1 and CDR2 sequences are SGHTA and FQGTGA. The junction had 17 bases not matched to a gene; V was cut back by 3 bases and J by 1 base. CDR3 size: 19 residues. CDR3 in amino acids: CASSFLSIEGQGASYEQYF. CDR3 bases: TGTGCCAGCAGCTTTCTCTCCATTGAGGGGCAGGGGGCTTCCTACGAGCAGTACTTC.

The chain recombines TRBV15 with TRBJ2-2, with a possible D match to TRBD1 (6 bases). CDR1 and CDR2 from the germline V gene are LNHNV and YYDKDF (reference sequence). V was clipped by 1 base and J by 4 bases, with 10 bases between them. This CDR3 region has 15 residues. The CDR3 nucleotides are TGTGCCACCAGCAGAGCAGGGGCCGGCACCGGGGAGCTGTTTTTT. Translated, it gives CATSRAGAGTGELFF.

V and J are TRBV4-1 and TRBJ2-7; D tentatively fits TRBD1 or TRBD2 (5 bases each). CDR1 MGHRA and CDR2 YSYEKL come from the germline V gene. The CDR3 is 13 residues long. V dropped 4 bases and J dropped 9 bases, with 16 bases sitting between them. The DNA for the CDR3 is TGCGCCAGCAGCCCCGGGACGGCACTAGGGCAGTACTTC. It translates to CASSPGTALGQYF.

This rearrangement joins TRBV11-2 to TRBJ2-7; 8 bases match TRBD2. The CDR3 is 14 residues long. The germline V gene has CDR1 SGHAT and CDR2 FQNNGV. V was clipped by 5 bases and J by 0 bases; unmatched bases: 3. The CDR3 sequence: CASSPLADSYEQYF. The CDR3 DNA is TGTGCCAGCAGCCCACTAGCGGACTCCTACGAGCAGTACTTC.

This chain joins TRBV29-1 and TRBJ1-2; 9 nucleotides agree with TRBD1. Germline CDR1 and CDR2: SQVTM and ANQGSEA. The CDR3 contains 13 residues. V was pared by 5 bases and J by 5 bases, with 6 bases of the junction left unmatched. This chain's CDR3 is CSVFGTGKYGYTF. As DNA, the CDR3 is TGCAGCGTTTTCGGGACAGGGAAATATGGCTACACCTTC.

The rearrangement joins TRBV11-2 to TRBJ2-1; tentative D call: TRBD2 (5 bases). Germline CDR1 reads SGHAT; CDR2 reads FQNNGV. Trimming stripped 1 base from V and 6 bases from J, with 13 bases between. The CDR3 spans 15 residues. The CDR3 region is CASSLGVGVGNEQFF. The CDR3 DNA reads TGTGCCAGCAGCTTAGGGGTGGGAGTAGGCAATGAGCAGTTCTTC.

This chain connects TRBV29-1 to TRBJ2-2; 8 bases are shared with TRBD1. The CDR3 spans 14 residues. Germline loops: CDR1 SQVTM, CDR2 ANQGSEA. The J segment lost 6 bases and the V segment lost 8 bases, leaving 11 bases of the junction unmatched. The CDR3 loop reads CSCGGQGVAGELFF. The CDR3 DNA follows: TGCAGCTGTGGAGGACAGGGAGTCGCCGGGGAGCTGTTTTTT.

This chain uses TRBV30 with TRBJ2-7; D gene unclear. Germline V CDR1 and CDR2: GTSNPN, SVGIG (reference sequence). V shed 1 base and J shed 6 bases, with 4 bases lying between them. This CDR3 is 10 amino acids long. The CDR3 region is CAWSAAEQYF. The CDR3 DNA sequence: TGTGCCTGGAGTGCGGCCGAGCAGTACTTC.